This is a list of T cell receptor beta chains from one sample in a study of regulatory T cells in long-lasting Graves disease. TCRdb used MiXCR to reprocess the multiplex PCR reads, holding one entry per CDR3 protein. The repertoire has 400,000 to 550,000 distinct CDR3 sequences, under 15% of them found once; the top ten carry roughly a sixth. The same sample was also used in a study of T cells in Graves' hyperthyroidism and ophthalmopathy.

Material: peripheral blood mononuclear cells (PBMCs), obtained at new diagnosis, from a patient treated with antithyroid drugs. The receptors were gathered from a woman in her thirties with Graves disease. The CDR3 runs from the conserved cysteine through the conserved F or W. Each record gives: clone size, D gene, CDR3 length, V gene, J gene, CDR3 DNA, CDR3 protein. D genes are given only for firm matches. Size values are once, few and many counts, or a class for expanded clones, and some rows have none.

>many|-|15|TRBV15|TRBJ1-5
TGTGCCACCAGCAGAGATCGGGGTACTGCCCAGCCCCAGCATTTT
CATSRDRGTAQPQHF
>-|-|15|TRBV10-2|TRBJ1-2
TGCGCCAGTTCTCAGGGTAGCGGACTTATCTATGGCTACACCTTC
CASSQGSGLIYGYTF
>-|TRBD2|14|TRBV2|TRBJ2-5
TGTGCCAGCAGTAGGACTAGCGGGTGGGAGACCCAGTACTTC
CASSRTSGWETQYF
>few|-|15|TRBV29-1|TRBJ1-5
TGCAGCGTTGGTGAGGGTAACGGACTGAGTCAGCCCCAGCATTTT
CSVGEGNGLSQPQHF
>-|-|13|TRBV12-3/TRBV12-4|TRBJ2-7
TGTGCCAGCAGGGAGGACGGAGCCTACGAGCAGTACTTC
CASREDGAYEQYF
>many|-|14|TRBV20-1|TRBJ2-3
TGCAGTGCTAGAGATTTGGCCTTCACAGATACGCAGTATTTT
CSARDLAFTDTQYF
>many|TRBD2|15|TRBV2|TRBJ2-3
TGTGCCAGCAGTGAAACTAGCGGGAGTGGAGATACGCAGTATTTT
CASSETSGSGDTQYF
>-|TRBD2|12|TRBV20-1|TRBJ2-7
TGCAGTGCTACCCTAGCGGCCGTCGGGCAGTACTTC
CSATLAAVGQYF
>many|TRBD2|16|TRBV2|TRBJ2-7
TGTGCCAGCAGTGAAGCCCCGACTAGCGGCCCTGAGGAGCAGTACTTC
CASSEAPTSGPEEQYF
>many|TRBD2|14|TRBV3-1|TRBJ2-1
TGTGCCAGCAGCCAAGTAACTAGCGGGAGTGAGCAGTTCTTC
CASSQVTSGSEQFF
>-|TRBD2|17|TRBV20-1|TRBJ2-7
TGCAGTGCTAGTGGGGCTAGCGGGAGGGCCGCTCTCTCCGAGCAGTACTTC
CSASGASGRAALSEQYF
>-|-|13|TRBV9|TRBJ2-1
TGTGCCAGCAGCGTAACCCAGCCGGCGGAGCAGTTCTTC
CASSVTQPAEQFF
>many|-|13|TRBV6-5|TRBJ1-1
TGTGCCAGCAGTTACGCGTTGAACACTGAAGCTTTCTTT
CASSYALNTEAFF
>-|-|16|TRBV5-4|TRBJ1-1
TGTGCCAGCAGCCAGGACGCTCAAAACTACAACACTGAAGCTTTCTTT
CASSQDAQNYNTEAFF
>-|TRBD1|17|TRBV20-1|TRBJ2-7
TGCAGTGCCGCAGCCCTCCCCCCTACAGGGGTCCCCTACGAGCAGTACTTC
CSAAALPPTGVPYEQYF
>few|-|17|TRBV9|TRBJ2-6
TGTGCCAGCAGCGTAGGGGGTGTCTCATCCTGGGCCAACGTCCTGACTTTC
CASSVGGVSSWANVLTF
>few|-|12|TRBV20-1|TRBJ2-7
TGCAGTGCTCTGTTCCTATCCTACGAGCAGTACTTC
CSALFLSYEQYF
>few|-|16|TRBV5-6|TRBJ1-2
TGTGCCAGCAGCTTGGGGTGGGACGACCCCTCCTATGGCTACACCTTC
CASSLGWDDPSYGYTF
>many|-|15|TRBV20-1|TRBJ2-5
TGCAGTGCTAGAGGCCCAGGAAGGGCCAAAGAGACCCAGTACTTC
CSARGPGRAKETQYF
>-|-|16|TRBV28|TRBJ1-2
TGTGCCAGCAGTCCCTCGGCGTGGGGATTTGCCTATGGCTACACCTTC
CASSPSAWGFAYGYTF
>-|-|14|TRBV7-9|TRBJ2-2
TGTGCCAGCAGCTTAAAAAGGACTTACGGGGAGCTGTTTTTT
CASSLKRTYGELFF
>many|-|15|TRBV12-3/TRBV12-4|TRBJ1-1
TGTGCCAGCAGTTTTCGTCAGGGGTTGAACACTGAAGCTTTCTTT
CASSFRQGLNTEAFF